The present T cell receptor beta chain was sequenced within a study of long-term antiretroviral therapy in people with HIV. A remark on this clone: The antigen is unknown.

Study-level points and caveats: Repertoires looked antigen-experienced, with only a slight naive shift after ART.

An immunoSEQ assay, version v3.0, was performed at survey level. Assay: immunoSEQ multiplex PCR; the TCRdb copy retains only in-frame clones and omits some. The repertoire consists of about 20,000 clones, with roughly 92% occurring once and the leading ten covering around 7.1%. The sequence was obtained from a woman aged 45 to 65 with HIV. This specimen consisted of unsorted PBMCs, obtained 4.4 years after starting antiretroviral therapy.

This CDR3 reads CASSQATSYEYEQFF. The DNA for the CDR3 is TGCGCCAGCAGCCAAGCAACTAGTTACGAGTATGAGCAGTTCTTC. The gene calls are TRBV4-1 and TRBJ2-1, with a possible D match to TRBD2 (5 bases). Between the trimmed V and J ends, which lost 1 base and 8 bases, there was a span of 15 bases. From germline, CDR1 is MGHRA and CDR2 YSYEKL. The CDR3 loop spans 15 amino acids.